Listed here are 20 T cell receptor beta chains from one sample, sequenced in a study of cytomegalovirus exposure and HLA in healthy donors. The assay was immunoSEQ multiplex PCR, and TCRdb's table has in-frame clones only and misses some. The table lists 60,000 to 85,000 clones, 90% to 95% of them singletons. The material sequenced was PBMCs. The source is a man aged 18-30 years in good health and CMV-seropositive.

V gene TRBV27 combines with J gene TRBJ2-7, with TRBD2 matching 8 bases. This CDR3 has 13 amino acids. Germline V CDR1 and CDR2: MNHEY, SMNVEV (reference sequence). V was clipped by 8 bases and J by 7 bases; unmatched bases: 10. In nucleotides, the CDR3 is TGTGCCAGCCACGTTAGCGGGACGGGGGAGCAGTACTTC. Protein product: CASHVSGTGEQYF.

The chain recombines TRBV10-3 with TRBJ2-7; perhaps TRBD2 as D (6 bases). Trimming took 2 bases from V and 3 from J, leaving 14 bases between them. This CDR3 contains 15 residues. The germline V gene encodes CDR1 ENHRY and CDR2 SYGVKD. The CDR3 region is CAISERQGGIYEQYF. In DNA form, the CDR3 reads TGTGCCATCAGTGAGAGGCAAGGAGGGATCTACGAGCAGTACTTC.

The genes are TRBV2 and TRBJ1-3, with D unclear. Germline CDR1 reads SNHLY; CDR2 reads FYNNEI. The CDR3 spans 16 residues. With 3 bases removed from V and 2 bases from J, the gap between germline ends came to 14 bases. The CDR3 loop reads CASSERGARAGNTIYF. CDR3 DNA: TGTGCCAGCAGTGAGCGCGGCGCCCGCGCTGGAAACACCATATATTTT.

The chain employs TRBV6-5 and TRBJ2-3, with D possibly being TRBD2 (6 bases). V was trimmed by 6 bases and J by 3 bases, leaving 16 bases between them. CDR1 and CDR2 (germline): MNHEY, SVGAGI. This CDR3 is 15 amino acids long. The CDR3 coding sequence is TGTGCCAGCAGATCCCCAGCGGGTGGTACAGATACGCAGTATTTT. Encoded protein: CASRSPAGGTDTQYF.

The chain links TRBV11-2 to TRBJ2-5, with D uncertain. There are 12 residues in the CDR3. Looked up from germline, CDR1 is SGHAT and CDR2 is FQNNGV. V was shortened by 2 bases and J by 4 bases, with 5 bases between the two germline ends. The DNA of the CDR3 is TGTGCCAGCAGCTTATCCCGAGAGACCCAGTACTTC. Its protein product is CASSLSRETQYF.

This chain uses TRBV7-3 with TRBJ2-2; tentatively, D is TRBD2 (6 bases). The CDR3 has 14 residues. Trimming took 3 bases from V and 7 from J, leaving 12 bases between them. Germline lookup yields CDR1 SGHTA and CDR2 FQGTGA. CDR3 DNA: TGTGCCAGCAGCTTCCAGGAGGGTCACGGGGAGCTGTTTTTT. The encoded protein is CASSFQEGHGELFF. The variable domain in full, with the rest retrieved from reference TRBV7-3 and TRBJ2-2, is GAGVSQTPSNKVTEKGKYVELRCDPISGHTALYWYRQSLGQGPEFLIYFQGTGAADDSGLPNDRFFAVRPEGSVSTLKIQRTERGDSAVYLCASSFQEGHGELFFGEGSRLTVL.

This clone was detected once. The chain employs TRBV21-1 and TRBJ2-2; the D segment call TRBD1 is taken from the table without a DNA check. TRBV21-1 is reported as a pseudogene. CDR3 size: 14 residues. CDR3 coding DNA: TGTGCCAGCCTTACAGGGGGAGACACCGGGGAGCTGTTTTTT. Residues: CASLTGGDTGELFF.

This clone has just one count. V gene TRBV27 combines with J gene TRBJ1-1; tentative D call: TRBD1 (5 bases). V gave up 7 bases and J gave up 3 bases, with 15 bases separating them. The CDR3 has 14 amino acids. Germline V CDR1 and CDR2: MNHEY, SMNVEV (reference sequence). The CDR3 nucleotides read TGTGCCAGCACTCTAACCGGGGGGGACACTGAAGCTTTCTTT. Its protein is CASTLTGGDTEAFF.

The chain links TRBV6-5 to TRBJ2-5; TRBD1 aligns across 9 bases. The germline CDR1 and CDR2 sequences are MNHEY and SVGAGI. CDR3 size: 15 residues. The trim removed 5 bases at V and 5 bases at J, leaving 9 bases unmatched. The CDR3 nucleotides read TGTGCCAGCAGTGGCCGGGACAGGGTGGCGGAGACCCAGTACTTC. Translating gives CASSGRDRVAETQYF.

For the CDR3, the DNA is TGTGCCAGCAGCCCCGGGACAACTGGAACCGCTGAAGCTTTCTTT. Protein sequence: CASSPGTTGTAEAFF. The chain recombines TRBV5-6 with TRBJ1-1, with a possible D match to TRBD1 (6 bases). The CDR3 contains 15 residues. Germline-derived CDR1 and CDR2 are SGHDT and YYEEEE. V was shortened by 4 bases and J by 6 bases, with 19 bases between the two germline ends.

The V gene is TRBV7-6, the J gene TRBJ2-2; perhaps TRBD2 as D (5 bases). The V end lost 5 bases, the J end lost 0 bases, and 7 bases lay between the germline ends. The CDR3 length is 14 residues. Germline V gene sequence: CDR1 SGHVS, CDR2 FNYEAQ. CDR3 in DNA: TGTGCCAGCAGCGTCGGGGCGAACACCGGGGAGCTGTTTTTT. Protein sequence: CASSVGANTGELFF.

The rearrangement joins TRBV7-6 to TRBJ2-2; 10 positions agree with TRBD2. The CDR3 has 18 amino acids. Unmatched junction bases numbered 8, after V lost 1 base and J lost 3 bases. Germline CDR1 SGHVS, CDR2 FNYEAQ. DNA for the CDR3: TGTGCCAGCAGCTTAGTAGCTAGCGGGAGATACGACACCGGGGAGCTGTTTTTT. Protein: CASSLVASGRYDTGELFF.

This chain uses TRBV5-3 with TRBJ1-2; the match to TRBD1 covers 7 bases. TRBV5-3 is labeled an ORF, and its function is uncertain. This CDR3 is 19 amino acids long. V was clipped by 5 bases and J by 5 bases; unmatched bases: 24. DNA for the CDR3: TGTGCCAGAAGACGCCAAGGCCTTATAAGGGGGCCTGAGGATTATGGCTACACCTTC. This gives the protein CARRRQGLIRGPEDYGYTF.

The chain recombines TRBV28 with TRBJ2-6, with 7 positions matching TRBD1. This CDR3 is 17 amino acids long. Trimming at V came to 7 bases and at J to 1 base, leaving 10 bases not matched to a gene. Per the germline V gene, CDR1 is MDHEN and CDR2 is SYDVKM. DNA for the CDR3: TGTGCCAGCACCGAAGGGGGCAGGGGGTCTGGGGCCAACGTCCTGACTTTC. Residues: CASTEGGRGSGANVLTF.

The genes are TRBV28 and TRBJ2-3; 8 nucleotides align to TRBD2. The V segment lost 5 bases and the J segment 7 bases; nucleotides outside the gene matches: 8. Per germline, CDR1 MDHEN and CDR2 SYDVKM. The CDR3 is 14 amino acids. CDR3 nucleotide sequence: TGTGCCAGCAGTCCTATAGCGGGACGGTATACGCAGTATTTT. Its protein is CASSPIAGRYTQYF.

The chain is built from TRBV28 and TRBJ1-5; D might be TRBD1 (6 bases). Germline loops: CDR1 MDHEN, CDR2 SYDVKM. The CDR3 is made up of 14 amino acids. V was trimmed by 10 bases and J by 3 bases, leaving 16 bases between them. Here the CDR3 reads CATRTGWNNQPQHF. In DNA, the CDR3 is TGTGCCACGCGAACAGGGTGGAACAATCAGCCCCAGCATTTT.

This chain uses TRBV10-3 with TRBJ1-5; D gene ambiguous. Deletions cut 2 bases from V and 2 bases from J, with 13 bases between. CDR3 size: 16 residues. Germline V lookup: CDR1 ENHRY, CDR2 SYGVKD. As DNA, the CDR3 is TGTGCCATCAGTGAGCGTTCAAGCCTGGGCAATCAGCCCCAGCATTTT. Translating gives CAISERSSLGNQPQHF.

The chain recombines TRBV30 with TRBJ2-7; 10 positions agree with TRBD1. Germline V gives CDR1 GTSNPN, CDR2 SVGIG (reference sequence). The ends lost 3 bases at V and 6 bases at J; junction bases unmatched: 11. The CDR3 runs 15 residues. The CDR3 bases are TGTGCCTGGAGCGCAGGGACAGGGGTTAAACGCGAGCAGTACTTC. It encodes CAWSAGTGVKREQYF. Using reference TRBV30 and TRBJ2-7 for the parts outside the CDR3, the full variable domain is SQTIHQWPATLVQPVGSPLSLECTVEGTSNPNLYWYRQAAGRGLQLLFYSVGIGQISSEVPQNLSASRPQDRQFILSSKKLLLSDSGFYLCAWSAGTGVKREQYFGPGTRLTVT.

The CDR3: CASSLSGYSSYEQYF. In DNA form, the CDR3 reads TGCGCCAGCAGCTTGTCGGGATATAGCTCCTACGAGCAGTACTTC. The chain combines TRBV5-1 with TRBJ2-7; weak D call: TRBD2 (5 bases). Trimming cost V 1 base and J 0 bases, with 11 bases left between them. CDR1 is SGHRS and CDR2 is YFSETQ in the germline V gene. This CDR3 is built from 15 residues.

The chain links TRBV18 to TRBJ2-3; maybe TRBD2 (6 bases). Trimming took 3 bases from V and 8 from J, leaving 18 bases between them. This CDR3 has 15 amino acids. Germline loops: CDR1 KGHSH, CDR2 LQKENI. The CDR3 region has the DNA TGTGCCAGCTCACCGCCGGGAGTCCAAGGCGGTACGCAGTATTTT. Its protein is CASSPPGVQGGTQYF.